Described below is a single TCR beta chain sequence and its context. No antigen is known for it. Per-nucleotide qualities are absent, and no much larger clonotype sits a single base away. The library was built by means of the immunoSEQ multiplex PCR assay. For most patients, genomic DNA was isolated using the Qiagen DNeasy Blood and Tissue Kit and was shipped frozen to Adaptive Biotechnologies for TCR sequencing. For most patients, high-throughput TCR-beta CDR3 sequencing of genomic DNA was performed by Adaptive Biotechnologies. Processing in the source paper ran as follows. Adaptive's ImmunoSEQ software supplied the TCR sequencing data for about 18 patients, while MiXCR and VDJtools were used to process three other patients. To correct CD4 versus CD8 sorting errors, any sequence found in both subsets at a frequency ratio below 5:1 was removed. Because the origin of CDR3 nucleotide sequences shared between donor and recipient could not be assigned, those sequences were removed. At least 2-fold expansion over unstimulated cells and a minimum CFSE-low frequency of 0.002% (template counts) or 0.001% (read counts) were required for clones to be classified as alloreactive. Clones were considered mappable if detected in sequenced pre-transplant spleen, lymph node, or MLR CFSE-low populations of the donor or recipient. The cumulative frequency of alloreactive clones was calculated as a percentage of all sequences, weighted by copy number. In TCRdb, the immuneACCESS table is reduced to in-frame sequences with V and J assigned. These tables do not hold every clone; where another copy was compared, an unresolved V gene accounts for under half, and the others remain unexplained. That table supplies the V and J calls and clone size; D and trimming were determined from the DNA. The sample table contains fewer than 65,000 clones; only one count was recorded for roughly 90% of them. The ten top clones hold 0.5% to 0.65% of the sample.

The record originates from a study of graft-versus-host responses after intestinal transplantation (dated by TCRdb to the early 2020s). In the study overall: The transplants that recipients received were multivisceral, liver-intestinal, or isolated intestinal. All recipients received anti-thymocyte globulin induction followed by maintenance tacrolimus and steroids for three to four years. After intestinal transplantation, graft-versus-host and host-versus-graft alloreactive T cell clones were followed in the graft, circulation and bone marrow using bulk TCR-beta CDR3 sequencing. To identify alloreactive clones, pre-transplant mixed lymphocyte reaction products were sequenced and then compared with unstimulated pre-transplant donor and recipient T cells. The cohort enrolled fewer than 25 intestinal transplant recipients including one retransplant, and a few patients lacking pretransplant specimens were excluded. Donor T cell macrochimerism was defined as a peak of at least 4% donor T cells among recipient peripheral blood mononuclear cells. Rather than going through the commercial service, samples from a few later patients were sequenced in-house on an Illumina MiSeq and processed with MiXCR.

At the junction V is shortened by 5 bases and J by 0 bases; bases outside the gene matches: 13. The germline V gene encodes CDR1 SGHAT and CDR2 FQNNGV. The CDR3 has 17 amino acids, counting the end cysteine and phenylalanine. Of the read, only the CDR3 DNA is kept; its 51 bases are in frame from base 1. The time point label of this sample denotes: cells obtained before transplantation from donor or recipient. CD3+CD4+ and CD3+CD8+ populations were FACS-sorted from unstimulated pre-transplant donor and recipient cells taken from spleen or lymph nodes. General findings and caveats noted by the study authors: Patients with donor T cell macrochimerism had high GvH to HvG T cell clonal ratios in their allografts. The conclusions were limited by the relatively low number and heterogeneity of the intestinal transplant patients. GvH clones were detected in recipient bone marrow, and some of these GvH clones were observed earlier in ileal mucosa or blood, consistent with an intestinal mucosal origin. Early after transplant, declines in HvG clones were associated with peak levels of circulating GvH clones.

This receptor chain uses TRBV11-2 and TRBJ2-7; the junction holds 7 bases that match TRBD2. Sequencing was performed on unstimulated CD4+ T cells sorted from spleen or lymph node cells, taken before transplant. This TCR was sampled from a human donor who was the organ donor for an intestinal transplant. The encoded CDR3 is CASSPAGAGVGSYEQYF. The bases are TGTGCCAGCAGCCCTGCCGGGGCGGGAGTGGGCTCCTACGAGCAGTACTTC.